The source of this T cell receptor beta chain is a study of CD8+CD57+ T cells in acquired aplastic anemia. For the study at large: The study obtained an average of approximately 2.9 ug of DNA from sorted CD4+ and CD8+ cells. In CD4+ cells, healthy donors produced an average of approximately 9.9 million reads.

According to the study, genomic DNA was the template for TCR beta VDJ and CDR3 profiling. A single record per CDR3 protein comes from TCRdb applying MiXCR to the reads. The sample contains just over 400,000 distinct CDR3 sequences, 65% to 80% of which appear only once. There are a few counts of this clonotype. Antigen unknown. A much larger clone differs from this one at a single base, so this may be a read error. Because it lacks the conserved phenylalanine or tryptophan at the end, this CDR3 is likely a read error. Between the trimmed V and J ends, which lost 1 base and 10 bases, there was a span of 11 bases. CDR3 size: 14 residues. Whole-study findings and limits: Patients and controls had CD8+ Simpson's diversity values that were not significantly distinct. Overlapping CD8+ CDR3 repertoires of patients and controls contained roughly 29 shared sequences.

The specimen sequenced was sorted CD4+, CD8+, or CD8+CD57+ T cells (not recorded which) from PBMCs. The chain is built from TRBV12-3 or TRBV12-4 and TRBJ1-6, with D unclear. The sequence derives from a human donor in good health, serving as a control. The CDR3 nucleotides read TGTGCCAGCAGTTTAGAGGCCGGCGCCTCACCCCTCCACCTT. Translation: CASSLEAGASPLHL.